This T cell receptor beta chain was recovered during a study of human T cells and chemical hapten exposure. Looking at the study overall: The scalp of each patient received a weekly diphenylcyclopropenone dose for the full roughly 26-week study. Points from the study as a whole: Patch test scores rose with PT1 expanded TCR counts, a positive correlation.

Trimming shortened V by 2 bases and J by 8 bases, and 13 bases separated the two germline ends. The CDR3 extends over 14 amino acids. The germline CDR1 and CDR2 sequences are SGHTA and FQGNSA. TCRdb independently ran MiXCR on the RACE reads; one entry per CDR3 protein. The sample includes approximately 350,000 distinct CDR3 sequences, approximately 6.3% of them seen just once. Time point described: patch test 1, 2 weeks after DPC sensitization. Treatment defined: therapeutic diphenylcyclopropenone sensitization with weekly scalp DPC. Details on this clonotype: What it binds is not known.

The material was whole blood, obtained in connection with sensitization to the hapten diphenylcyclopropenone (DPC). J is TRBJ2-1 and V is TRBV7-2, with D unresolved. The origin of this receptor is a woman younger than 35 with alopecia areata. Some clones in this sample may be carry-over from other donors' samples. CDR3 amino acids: CASSLMSPVDEQFF. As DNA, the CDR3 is TGTGCCAGCAGCTTAATGTCCCCCGTCGATGAGCAGTTCTTC.